This is a list of T cell receptor beta chains from one sample in a study of early T cells in non-severe SARS-CoV-2 infection. MiXCR, applied by TCRdb to the 5' RACE reads, yields one record per CDR3 protein. The sample yields about 77,000 distinct CDR3 sequences, around 17% seen once. The source material was whole blood. These receptors were collected from an adult who was a healthcare worker with PCR-confirmed SARS-CoV-2 infection or an uninfected control (not recorded which). Each CDR3 is given with its conserved first and last residue.

CDR3aa: CASSLSPSPLHF; v_gene: TRBV12-3/TRBV12-4; j_gene: TRBJ1-6
CDR3aa: CASSGWFSGMGEQFF; v_gene: TRBV9; j_gene: TRBJ2-1
CDR3aa: CASSLAGGNNEQFF; v_gene: TRBV7-8; j_gene: TRBJ2-1
CDR3aa: CASRLALEGPGVDTQYF; v_gene: TRBV12-2; j_gene: TRBJ2-3
CDR3aa: CASSSRQGAREQYF; v_gene: TRBV6-5; j_gene: TRBJ2-7
CDR3aa: CASYKDRPNTGELFF; v_gene: TRBV6-1; j_gene: TRBJ2-2
CDR3aa: CASSQGSGATGELFF; v_gene: TRBV5-1; j_gene: TRBJ2-2
CDR3aa: CAISESEGLPGYEQFF; v_gene: TRBV10-3; j_gene: TRBJ2-1
CDR3aa: CASSSRTGSYNEQFF; v_gene: TRBV5-1; j_gene: TRBJ2-1
CDR3aa: CSALHNEQFF; v_gene: TRBV20-1; j_gene: TRBJ2-1
CDR3aa: CASSPGSGAAYGYTF; v_gene: TRBV11-3; j_gene: TRBJ1-2
CDR3aa: CSVGPTGEGNTIYF; v_gene: TRBV29-1; j_gene: TRBJ1-3
CDR3aa: CSAILAGGPGEQFF; v_gene: TRBV20-1; j_gene: TRBJ2-1
CDR3aa: CASSPLTGPLSGANVLTF; v_gene: TRBV18; j_gene: TRBJ2-6
CDR3aa: CASSFLSGNPTGELFF; v_gene: TRBV7-9; j_gene: TRBJ2-2
CDR3aa: CSAPQGFFQETQYF; v_gene: TRBV20-1; j_gene: TRBJ2-5
CDR3aa: CSGGQDYGYTF; v_gene: TRBV29-1; j_gene: TRBJ1-2
CDR3aa: CATRQGGLTGANVLTF; v_gene: TRBV15; j_gene: TRBJ2-6
CDR3aa: CASSSWTDTYEQYF; v_gene: TRBV28; j_gene: TRBJ2-7
CDR3aa: CASSEFTRSGYEQYF; v_gene: TRBV6-1; j_gene: TRBJ2-7
CDR3aa: CASNPTSGSDEQFF; v_gene: TRBV12-3/TRBV12-4; j_gene: TRBJ2-1
CDR3aa: CASSPRGGSGDEQYF; v_gene: TRBV5-4; j_gene: TRBJ2-7
CDR3aa: CASSLTGSGREQYF; v_gene: TRBV27; j_gene: TRBJ2-7
CDR3aa: CASRAQGVHIQYF; v_gene: TRBV28; j_gene: TRBJ2-4
CDR3aa: CASRRTLGTVEETQYF; v_gene: TRBV11-2; j_gene: TRBJ2-5
CDR3aa: CASSPQGGPTEAFF; v_gene: TRBV27; j_gene: TRBJ1-1
CDR3aa: CASSFDSRYGYTF; v_gene: TRBV5-1; j_gene: TRBJ1-2
CDR3aa: CASSLLGYGYTF; v_gene: TRBV28; j_gene: TRBJ1-2
CDR3aa: CASSSLRGKGANVLTF; v_gene: TRBV5-6; j_gene: TRBJ2-6
CDR3aa: CASSFGSVLMNTEAFF; v_gene: TRBV12-3/TRBV12-4; j_gene: TRBJ1-1
CDR3aa: CASSFGVTYEQYF; v_gene: TRBV5-1; j_gene: TRBJ2-7
CDR3aa: CASAGEYGYTF; v_gene: TRBV2; j_gene: TRBJ1-2
CDR3aa: CASRPGTSVTYEQYF; v_gene: TRBV12-3/TRBV12-4; j_gene: TRBJ2-7
CDR3aa: CASSLDRMGNQPQHF; v_gene: TRBV7-2; j_gene: TRBJ1-5
CDR3aa: CASSFSGAREETQYF; v_gene: TRBV27; j_gene: TRBJ2-5
CDR3aa: CASSLLGGRILNEQFF; v_gene: TRBV5-1; j_gene: TRBJ2-1
CDR3aa: CASSRDSGDNEQFF; v_gene: TRBV10-1; j_gene: TRBJ2-1
CDR3aa: CASSLGQWLSDTEAFF; v_gene: TRBV5-5; j_gene: TRBJ1-1
CDR3aa: CVSSLTGSEQYF; v_gene: TRBV13; j_gene: TRBJ2-7
CDR3aa: CASSDTVNQPQHF; v_gene: TRBV19; j_gene: TRBJ1-5
CDR3aa: CATSGGPTGNTEAFF; v_gene: TRBV12-3/TRBV12-4; j_gene: TRBJ1-1
CDR3aa: CSVAPHNLGETQYF; v_gene: TRBV29-1; j_gene: TRBJ2-5
CDR3aa: CASSRGTGVSFFSTEAFF; v_gene: TRBV13; j_gene: TRBJ1-1
CDR3aa: CASSLGVSYGYTF; v_gene: TRBV12-3/TRBV12-4; j_gene: TRBJ1-2
CDR3aa: CATSDSGLLNEQFF; v_gene: TRBV24-1; j_gene: TRBJ2-1
CDR3aa: CASSHSKGSYEQYF; v_gene: TRBV18; j_gene: TRBJ2-7
CDR3aa: CASSKGQHNEQFF; v_gene: TRBV14; j_gene: TRBJ2-1
CDR3aa: CASSLESGQSSYEQYF; v_gene: TRBV7-2; j_gene: TRBJ2-7
CDR3aa: CASSPRNASGKNNEQFF; v_gene: TRBV21-1; j_gene: TRBJ2-1
CDR3aa: CASKGAGGPYNEQFF; v_gene: TRBV28; j_gene: TRBJ2-1
CDR3aa: CASSAPRPGGSYNEQFF; v_gene: TRBV5-4; j_gene: TRBJ2-1